The T cell receptor (beta chain) under discussion was sequenced for a study of cytomegalovirus exposure and HLA in healthy donors. The CDR3 totals 14 residues. V shed 8 bases and J shed 1 base, with 14 bases lying between them. Germline V gives CDR1 SQVTM, CDR2 ANQGSEA. The PCR had 60 Vbeta and 13 Jbeta primers. The table came from immunoSEQ multiplex PCR; TCRdb's copy has only in-frame clones and leaves some out. The sample is made up of approximately 110,000 clones, and the top ten hold under 3.5% of it. Sequenced input: PBMCs. The chain recombines TRBV29-1 with TRBJ2-2; D gene ambiguous. This sequence originates from a man between 25 and 39 years old in good health and CMV-seronegative. Written as DNA, the CDR3 is TGCAGCTCTCTGGATCCAGGGAACACCGGGGAGCTGTTTTTT. This encodes CSSLDPGNTGELFF.